This is a list of T cell receptor beta chains from one sample in a study of HIV-infected patients and healthy controls. Using its own MiXCR run on the 5' RACE reads, TCRdb lists one record per CDR3 protein. Here the sample spans about 16,000 distinct CDR3 sequences, more than 7.5% being singletons. Input material: blood. The receptors stem from an adult in good health. CDR3s leave out the opening cysteine and the closing phenylalanine or tryptophan.

V,J,CDR3
TRBV5-1,TRBJ2-3,ASSFLQGAVDTQY
TRBV19,TRBJ2-7,ASSISGAASYEQY
TRBV9,TRBJ2-1,ASSVGGGAYNEQF
TRBV28,TRBJ1-1,ASSSHRQVEAF
TRBV27,TRBJ2-1,ASISGRGYNEQF
TRBV20-1,TRBJ2-7,SASPGQGDEQY
TRBV6-4,TRBJ2-2,ASSERSTGELF
TRBV7-9,TRBJ2-3,ASTKKTDTQY
TRBV12-3/TRBV12-4,TRBJ1-2,ASSLARTGRYGYT
TRBV12-2,TRBJ1-1,ASRLGGLEIEAF
TRBV29-1,TRBJ2-3,SVDLGMGQGTDTQY
TRBV2,TRBJ1-5,ASTGTGASQPQH
TRBV7-8,TRBJ2-5,ASSLDRNQETQY
TRBV10-3,TRBJ1-1,AIRRQENTEAF
TRBV6-5,TRBJ1-5,ASSRQNYQPQH
TRBV4-1,TRBJ2-7,ASSQGGRGYEQY
TRBV20-1,TRBJ2-3,SALTGLVDTQY
TRBV5-1,TRBJ2-7,ASRSPVGGYEQY
TRBV4-3,TRBJ2-3,ASSQERPGAGTDTQY
TRBV28,TRBJ1-2,ASTPAGVKVGANYGYT
TRBV6-4,TRBJ2-3,ASSDSAGSTDTQY
TRBV5-4,TRBJ1-1,ASSDERWGTEAF
TRBV28,TRBJ1-1,ASSPREMTEAF
TRBV11-2,TRBJ2-1,ASSPTANEQF
TRBV19,TRBJ2-6,ASSIDMGGSGANVLT
TRBV6-5,TRBJ2-7,ASRQGRSYEQY
TRBV29-1,TRBJ2-1,SVSTGSLSYNEQF
TRBV29-1,TRBJ1-5,SVGTGDGNQPQH
TRBV6-6,TRBJ1-5,ASSYSREMQPQH
TRBV29-1,TRBJ2-4,SVKGGNIQY
TRBV7-9,TRBJ2-1,ASSLASGVIFGEQF
TRBV12-5,TRBJ1-1,ASGLAGGATEAF